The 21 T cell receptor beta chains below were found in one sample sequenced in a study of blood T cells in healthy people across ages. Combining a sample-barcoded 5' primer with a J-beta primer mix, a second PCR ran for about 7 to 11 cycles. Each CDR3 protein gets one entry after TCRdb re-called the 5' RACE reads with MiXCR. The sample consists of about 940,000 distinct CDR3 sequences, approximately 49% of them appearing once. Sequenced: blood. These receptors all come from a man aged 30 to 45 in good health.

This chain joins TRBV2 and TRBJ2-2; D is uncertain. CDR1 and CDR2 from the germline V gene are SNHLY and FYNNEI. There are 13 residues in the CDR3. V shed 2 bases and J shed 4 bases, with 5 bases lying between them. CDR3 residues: CASSECGTGELFF. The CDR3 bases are TGTGCCAGCAGTGAATGTGGCACCGGGGAGCTGTTTTTT.

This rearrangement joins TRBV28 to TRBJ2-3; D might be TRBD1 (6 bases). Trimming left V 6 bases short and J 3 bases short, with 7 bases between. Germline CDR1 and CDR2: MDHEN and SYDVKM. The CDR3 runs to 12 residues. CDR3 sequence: CASRGATDTQYF. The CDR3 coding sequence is TGTGCCAGCAGGGGGGCGACAGATACGCAGTATTTT.

In nucleotides, the CDR3 is TGCAGTGCTAGAGATCGGGTCCTGGAGGAAAAACTGTTTTTT. Translation gives CSARDRVLEEKLFF. V and J are TRBV20-1 and TRBJ1-4; unclear D gene. Per the germline V gene, CDR1 is DFQATT and CDR2 is SNEGSKA (reference sequence). The CDR3 runs to 14 residues. V lost 0 bases, J lost 8 bases, and 13 bases lay in between.

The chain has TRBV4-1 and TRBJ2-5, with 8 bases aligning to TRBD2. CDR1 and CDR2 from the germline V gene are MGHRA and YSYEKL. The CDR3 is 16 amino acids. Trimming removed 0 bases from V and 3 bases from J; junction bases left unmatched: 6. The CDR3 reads CASSQDSSGGKETQYF. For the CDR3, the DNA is TGCGCCAGCAGCCAAGATTCCAGCGGGGGAAAAGAGACCCAGTACTTC.

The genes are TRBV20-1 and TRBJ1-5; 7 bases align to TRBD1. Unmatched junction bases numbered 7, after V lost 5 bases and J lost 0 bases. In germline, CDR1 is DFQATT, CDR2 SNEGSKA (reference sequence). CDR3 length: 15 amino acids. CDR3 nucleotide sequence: TGCAGTGCTGTACAGGGGCTTTATAGCAATCAGCCCCAGCATTTT. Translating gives CSAVQGLYSNQPQHF.

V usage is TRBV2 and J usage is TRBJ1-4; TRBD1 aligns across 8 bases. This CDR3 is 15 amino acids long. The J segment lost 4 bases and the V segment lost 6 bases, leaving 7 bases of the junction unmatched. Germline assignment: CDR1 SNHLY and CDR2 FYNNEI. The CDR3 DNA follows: TGTGCCAGCAGCCGCGACAGGGGAGTTAATGAAAAACTGTTTTTT. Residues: CASSRDRGVNEKLFF.

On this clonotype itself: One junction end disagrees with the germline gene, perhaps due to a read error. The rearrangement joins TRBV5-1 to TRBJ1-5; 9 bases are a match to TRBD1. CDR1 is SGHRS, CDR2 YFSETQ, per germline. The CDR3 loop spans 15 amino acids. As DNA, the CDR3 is TGCGCCTGCAGAAGCGGGACAGGGCAAAATCAGCCCCAGCATTTT. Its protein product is CACRSGTGQNQPQHF.

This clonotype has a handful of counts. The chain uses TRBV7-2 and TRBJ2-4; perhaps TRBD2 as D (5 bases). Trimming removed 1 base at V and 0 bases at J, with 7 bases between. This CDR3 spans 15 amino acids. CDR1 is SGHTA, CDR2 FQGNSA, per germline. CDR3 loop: CASSLERGAKNIQYF. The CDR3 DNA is TGTGCCAGCAGCTTAGAACGGGGAGCCAAAAACATTCAGTACTTC.

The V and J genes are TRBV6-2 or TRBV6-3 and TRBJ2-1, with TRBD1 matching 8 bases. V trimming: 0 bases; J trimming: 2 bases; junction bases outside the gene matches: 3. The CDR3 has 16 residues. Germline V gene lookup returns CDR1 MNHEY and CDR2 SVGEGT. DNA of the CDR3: TGTGCCAGCAGTTACTCGCTGGACAGGGCCTACAATGAGCAGTTCTTC. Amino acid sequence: CASSYSLDRAYNEQFF.

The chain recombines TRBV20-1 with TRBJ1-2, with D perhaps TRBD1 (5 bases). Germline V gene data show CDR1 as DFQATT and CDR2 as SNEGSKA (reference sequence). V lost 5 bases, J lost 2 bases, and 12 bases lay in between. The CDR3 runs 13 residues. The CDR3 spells CSALSGINYGYTF. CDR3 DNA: TGCAGTGCTCTGTCAGGGATCAACTATGGCTACACCTTC.

The CDR3 sequence is CASSVGPPGEAFF. CDR3 DNA sequence: TGTGCCAGCAGCGTAGGTCCCCCCGGGGAAGCTTTCTTT. This sequence joins TRBV9 and TRBJ1-1; D is undetermined. The CDR3 extends over 13 amino acids. CDR1 is SGDLS and CDR2 is YYNGEE in the germline V gene. Deletions cut 0 bases from V and 8 bases from J, with 11 bases between.

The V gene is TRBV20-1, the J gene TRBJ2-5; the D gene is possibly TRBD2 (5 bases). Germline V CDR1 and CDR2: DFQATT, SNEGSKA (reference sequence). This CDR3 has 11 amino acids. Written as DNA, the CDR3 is TGCAGCGCCGGGGTCCAAGAGACCCAGTACTTC. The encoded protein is CSAGVQETQYF.

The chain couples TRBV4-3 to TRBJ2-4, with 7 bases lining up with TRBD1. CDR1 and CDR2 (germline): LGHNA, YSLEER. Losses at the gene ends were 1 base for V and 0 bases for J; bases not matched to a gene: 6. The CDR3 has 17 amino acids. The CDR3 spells CASSQVARGIAKNIQYF. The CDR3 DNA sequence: TGCGCCAGCAGCCAAGTCGCCAGGGGGATAGCCAAAAACATTCAGTACTTC.

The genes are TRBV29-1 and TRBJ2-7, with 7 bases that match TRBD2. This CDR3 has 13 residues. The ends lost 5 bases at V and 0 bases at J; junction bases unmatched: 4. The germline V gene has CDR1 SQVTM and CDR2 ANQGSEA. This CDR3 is CSVLRESSYEQYF. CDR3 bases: TGCAGCGTTCTGCGGGAGAGCTCCTACGAGCAGTACTTC.

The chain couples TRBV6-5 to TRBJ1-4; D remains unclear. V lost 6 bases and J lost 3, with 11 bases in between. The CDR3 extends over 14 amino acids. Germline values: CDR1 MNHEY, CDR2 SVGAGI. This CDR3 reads CASRLDGSNEKLFF. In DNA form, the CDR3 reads TGTGCCAGCAGACTTGACGGATCTAATGAAAAACTGTTTTTT.

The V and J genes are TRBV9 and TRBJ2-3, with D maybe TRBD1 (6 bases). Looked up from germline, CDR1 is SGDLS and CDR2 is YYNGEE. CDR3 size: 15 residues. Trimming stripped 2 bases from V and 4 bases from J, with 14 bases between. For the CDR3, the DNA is TGTGCCAGCAGCGTTAGGAACAGGGAGCCAGATACGCAGTATTTT. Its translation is CASSVRNREPDTQYF.

CDR3 nucleotide sequence: TGTGCCAGCAGCCATCCATTGGGCAGCAAGGCCGGGGAGCTGTTTTTT. Residues: CASSHPLGSKAGELFF. The chain couples TRBV3-1 to TRBJ2-2, with D hard to call. The germline CDR1 and CDR2 sequences are LGHDT and YNNKEL (reference sequence). The CDR3 consists of 16 residues. V was shortened by 3 bases and J by 6 bases, with 17 bases between the two germline ends. Using reference TRBV3-1 and TRBJ2-2 for the parts outside the CDR3, the full variable domain is DTAVSQTPKYLVTQMGNDKSIKCEQNLGHDTMYWYKQDSKKFLKIMFSYNNKELIINETVPNRFSPKSPDKAHLNLHINSLELGDSAVYFCASSHPLGSKAGELFFGEGSRLTVL.

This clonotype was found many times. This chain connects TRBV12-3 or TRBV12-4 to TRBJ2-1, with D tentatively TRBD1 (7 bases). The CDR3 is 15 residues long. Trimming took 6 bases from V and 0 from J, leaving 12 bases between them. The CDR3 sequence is CASREGASSYNEQFF. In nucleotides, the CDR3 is TGTGCCAGCAGGGAGGGGGCAAGCTCCTACAATGAGCAGTTCTTC.

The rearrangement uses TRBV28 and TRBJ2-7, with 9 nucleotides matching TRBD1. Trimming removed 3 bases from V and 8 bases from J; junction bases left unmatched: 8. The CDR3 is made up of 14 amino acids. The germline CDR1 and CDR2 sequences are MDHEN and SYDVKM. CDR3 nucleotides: TGTGCCAGCAGTTTCGAGGACAGGGGAGGCAAGCAGTACTTC. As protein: CASSFEDRGGKQYF. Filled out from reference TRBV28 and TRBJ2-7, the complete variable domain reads DVKVTQSSRYLVKRTGEKVFLECVQDMDHENMFWYRQDPGLGLRLIYFSYDVKMKEKGDIPEGYSVSREKKERFSLILESASTNQTSMYLCASSFEDRGGKQYFGPGTRLTVT.

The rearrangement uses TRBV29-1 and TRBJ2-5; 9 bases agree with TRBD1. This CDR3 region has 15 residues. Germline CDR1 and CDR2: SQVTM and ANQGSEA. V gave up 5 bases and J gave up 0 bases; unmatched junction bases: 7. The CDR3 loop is CSVSRTGAYQETQYF. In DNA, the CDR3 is TGCAGCGTTTCCAGGACAGGGGCGTACCAAGAGACCCAGTACTTC.

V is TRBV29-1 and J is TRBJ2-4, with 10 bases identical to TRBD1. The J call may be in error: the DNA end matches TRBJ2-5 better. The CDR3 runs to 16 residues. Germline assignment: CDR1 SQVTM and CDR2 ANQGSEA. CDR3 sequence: CSVEVPETGGWVTQYF. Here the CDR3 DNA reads TGCAGCGTTGAAGTACCCGAGACAGGGGGCTGGGTGACCCAGTACTTC.